These T cell receptor beta chains were read from a single sample in a study of identical twins' blood T cells. TCRdb fed the 5' RACE reads into MiXCR, producing one record per CDR3 protein. Of 400,000 or so distinct CDR3 sequences in the sample, more than 25% were seen once. The sample comprised PBMCs. Receptor source: a woman aged 18 to 55 in good health. Each CDR3 is given without its conserved first and last residue. The size field is filled for only some rows; it gives once, few, many or a size class.

J	length	V	size	CDR3
TRBJ1-2	12	TRBV5-5	-	ASSPTGQNYGYT
TRBJ1-5	12	TRBV9	-	ASSVEAGNQPQH
TRBJ2-1	13	TRBV20-1	-	SARPILIPMSEQF
TRBJ2-3	14	TRBV10-3	few	AISRTSRGLTDTQY
TRBJ1-1	11	TRBV9	few	ASSVSLNTEAF
TRBJ1-5	12	TRBV18	many	ASSPTRSNQPQH
TRBJ1-2	14	TRBV7-2	few	ASSLESGPTNYGYT
TRBJ2-7	12	TRBV7-9	few	ASSLVGGSYEQY
TRBJ1-3	14	TRBV4-3	few	ASSQEIAGHGNTIY
TRBJ1-5	11	TRBV6-5	-	AREPGGKQPQH
TRBJ1-1	11	TRBV30	-	AWSVDRDTEAF
TRBJ2-1	14	TRBV11-3	-	ASSLGGMSSYNEQF
TRBJ1-1	13	TRBV29-1	many	SVGVTGQLNTEAF
TRBJ1-1	11	TRBV6-1	few	ASSEQGYGEAF
TRBJ2-7	12	TRBV6-2/TRBV6-3	few	ASSYLGSIYEQY
TRBJ2-3	13	TRBV11-2	few	ASSNSGRGTDTQY
TRBJ1-1	11	TRBV3-1	once	ASSQERTGSAF
TRBJ2-2	14	TRBV2	few	ASIRLAGDTTGELF
TRBJ2-1	11	TRBV5-1	many	ASSFDLAREQF
TRBJ2-1	13	TRBV11-3	-	ASSLGGGSQDEQF
TRBJ1-5	13	TRBV7-8	many	ASSPITGVNQPQH
TRBJ1-2	13	TRBV11-2	-	ASSFFTVPGYGYT
TRBJ2-2	16	TRBV5-1	-	ASSLVYAGPTNTGELF
TRBJ1-2	11	TRBV20-1	-	SAGGPSSYGYT
TRBJ2-3	11	TRBV12-3/TRBV12-4	-	ASSWTVSDTQY
TRBJ1-5	13	TRBV6-6	few	ASSFSGQENQPQH
TRBJ2-3	13	TRBV19	-	ASSILAVFTDTQY
TRBJ2-1	13	TRBV6-4	-	ASSDSTIGSSEQF
TRBJ1-5	10	TRBV10-3	-	AISDGDTRRH
TRBJ2-3	11	TRBV20-1	-	SARDGAADTQY
TRBJ1-1	10	TRBV6-6	many	ASSYSGVEAF
TRBJ2-5	12	TRBV5-5	few	ASSLFSGKETQY
TRBJ2-1	13	TRBV29-1	many	SVVSGTNTYNEQF
TRBJ1-4	16	TRBV5-1	-	ASSLEGAAIATNEKLF
TRBJ2-7	13	TRBV10-2	-	ASSVLLRGLYEQY
TRBJ2-2	12	TRBV9	few	ASSVEAGGGELF
TRBJ2-1	13	TRBV12-3/TRBV12-4	-	ASRITGSSYNEQF
TRBJ1-1	13	TRBV25-1	many	ASSDPRAGDTEAF
TRBJ2-1	11	TRBV6-2/TRBV6-3	many	ASSAIADGEQF
TRBJ1-3	12	TRBV27	-	ASSDGRPGNTIY
TRBJ1-1	10	TRBV7-9	-	ASSYDSTEAF
TRBJ2-5	11	TRBV20-1	-	SASETSRETQY
TRBJ1-1	15	TRBV7-9	-	ASSWPKAGVETTEAF